Following are 27 T cell receptor beta chains from one sample sequenced in a study of blood T cell repertoires in COVID-19. Using immunoSEQ multiplex PCR, the repertoire was profiled, and TCRdb retains in-frame clones only, with some absent. The sample yields about 190,000 clones, roughly 84% seen once. The sequenced sample consisted of PBMCs or T cells enriched from blood (not recorded which). All receptors derive from a woman under 40 who had been exposed to COVID-19.

V is TRBV2 and J is TRBJ1-1, with D possibly TRBD1 on 5 matching bases. In germline, CDR1 is SNHLY, CDR2 FYNNEI. Trimming left V 2 bases short and J 7 bases short, with 11 bases between. The CDR3 is made up of 13 amino acids. The CDR3 here is CASSEPRVIEAFF. CDR3 in DNA: TGTGCCAGCAGTGAACCCAGGGTGATTGAAGCTTTCTTT.

The V call is TRBV5-8, the J call TRBJ1-2; tentative D call: TRBD1 (6 bases). This CDR3 has 14 residues. The germline V and J ends were trimmed by 4 bases and 4 bases, with 14 bases remaining between them. Germline CDR1 SGHTS, CDR2 YDEGEE. This CDR3 is CASSRDTFVYGYTF. Here the CDR3 DNA reads TGTGCCAGCAGCCGGGACACGTTCGTCTATGGCTACACCTTC.

This clone was recorded once. The chain has TRBV24-1 and TRBJ1-2, with D uncertain. The CDR3 consists of 11 residues. Trimming took 3 bases from V and 8 from J, leaving 6 bases between them. CDR1 and CDR2 from the germline V gene are KGHDR and SFDVKD. The DNA of the CDR3 is TGTGCCACCAGTGATGCGGTAGGCTACACCTTC. Translated: CATSDAVGYTF.

The rearrangement uses TRBV5-6 and TRBJ1-3, with D possibly being TRBD1 (5 bases). The CDR3 has 18 amino acids. The germline gives CDR1 SGHDT, CDR2 YYEEEE. The ends were cut back, 3 bases at V and 0 bases at J, with 19 bases in the middle. This CDR3 reads CASSYDTGHLSSGNTIYF. In DNA, the CDR3 is TGTGCCAGCAGCTATGATACAGGCCACCTTTCCTCTGGAAACACCATATATTTT.

This sequence joins TRBV7-6 and TRBJ2-3; 12 bases align to TRBD2. CDR3 length equals 14 residues. J was trimmed by 6 bases and V by 5 bases; bases with no gene match: 3. CDR1 SGHVS and CDR2 FNYEAQ come from the germline V gene. CDR3 in DNA: TGTGCCAGCAGCCCCGGGACTAGCGGGGATACGCAGTATTTT. Its protein is CASSPGTSGDTQYF.

This clone came up once. The chain is built from TRBV5-6 and TRBJ1-2; unclear D gene. The CDR3 has 15 residues. With 2 bases removed from V and 4 bases from J, the gap between germline ends came to 15 bases. Germline CDR1 and CDR2: SGHDT and YYEEEE. The CDR3 loop is CASSFVIGGGYGYTF. In DNA, the CDR3 is TGTGCCAGCAGCTTCGTTATAGGAGGAGGCTATGGCTACACCTTC. The whole variable domain, remainder taken from reference TRBV5-6 and TRBJ1-2, is DAGVTQSPTHLIKTRGQQVTLRCSPKSGHDTVSWYQQALGQGPQFIFQYYEEEERQRGNFPDRFSGHQFPNYSSELNVNALLLGDSALYLCASSFVIGGGYGYTFGSGTRLTVV.

This CDR3 reads CASSHEGTPSNQPQHF. The CDR3 bases are TGTGCCAGCAGCCACGAGGGGACTCCAAGCAATCAGCCCCAGCATTTT. This chain uses TRBV6-7 with TRBJ1-5, with D tentatively TRBD1 (5 bases). TRBV6-7 is sorted into the ORF group, with uncertain function. Trimming stripped 6 bases from V and 1 base from J, with 16 bases between. The CDR3 is made up of 16 amino acids.

The rearrangement uses TRBV19 and TRBJ2-2; 7 bases map to TRBD2. The CDR3 length is 15 residues. Unmatched junction bases numbered 6, after V lost 3 bases and J lost 5 bases. Germline values: CDR1 LNHDA, CDR2 SQIVND (reference sequence). Here the CDR3 reads CASSMGLFITGELFF. CDR3 in DNA: TGTGCCAGTAGTATGGGACTATTCATAACCGGGGAGCTGTTTTTT.

The chain links TRBV4-1 to TRBJ1-1; D gene ambiguous. Trimming took 3 bases from V and 8 from J, leaving 10 bases between them. Germline CDR1 is MGHRA and CDR2 is YSYEKL. The CDR3 is 12 amino acids. The CDR3 coding sequence is TGCGCCAGCAGCCAGTCCCCGAGAGAAGCTTTCTTT. Translating gives CASSQSPREAFF.

The chain has TRBV7-9 and TRBJ1-3; TRBD1 might be the D (5 bases). This CDR3 spans 16 amino acids. V lost 5 bases and J 0 bases, leaving 14 bases between the germline ends. Germline lookup yields CDR1 SEHNR and CDR2 FQNEAQ (reference sequence). CDR3 residues: CASSPKGEGSGNTIYF. CDR3 in DNA: TGTGCCAGCAGCCCGAAAGGGGAGGGCTCTGGAAACACCATATATTTT.

The V call is TRBV9, the J call TRBJ2-1; 8 bases map to TRBD2. Unmatched junction bases numbered 10, after V lost 5 bases and J lost 6 bases. This CDR3 is 15 amino acids long. Germline loops: CDR1 SGDLS, CDR2 YYNGEE. The chain's CDR3 is CASSHGAGGSNEQFF. In nucleotides, the CDR3 is TGTGCCAGCAGTCACGGTGCGGGGGGCTCCAATGAGCAGTTCTTC.

V and J are TRBV19 and TRBJ2-7; 12 nucleotides match TRBD1. The CDR3 loop spans 14 amino acids. V gave up 7 bases and J gave up 4 bases; unmatched junction bases: 5. Germline V gene data show CDR1 as LNHDA and CDR2 as SQIVND (reference sequence). CDR3 in amino acids: CASMGTGGSYEQYF. In nucleotides, the CDR3 is TGTGCCAGTATGGGGACAGGGGGCTCATACGAGCAGTACTTC.

This rearrangement joins TRBV3-1 (or the pseudogene TRBV3-2) to TRBJ2-3; D is possibly TRBD1 (6 bases). The CDR3 loop spans 16 amino acids. Trimming took off 2 bases at V and 2 bases at J, with 14 bases between the two ends. Germline values: CDR1 LGHDT, CDR2 YNNKEL (reference sequence). In nucleotides, the CDR3 is TGTGCCAGCAGCCAAAGGGGGAACAGGCTCACAGATACGCAGTATTTT. It specifies CASSQRGNRLTDTQYF.

The CDR3 protein is CASSLAAEPYEQYF. The CDR3 DNA reads TGTGCCAGCAGCTTAGCGGCAGAACCCTACGAGCAGTACTTC. The V and J genes are TRBV7-9 and TRBJ2-7; no clear D gene. Germline CDR1 SEHNR, CDR2 FQNEAQ (reference sequence). With 0 bases removed from V and 2 bases from J, the gap between germline ends came to 8 bases. The CDR3 totals 14 residues.

This chain links TRBV5-5 with TRBJ1-1; 11 nucleotides align to TRBD1. CDR3 length: 14 amino acids. Germline-derived CDR1 and CDR2 are SGHKS and YYEKEE (reference sequence). Trimming took 2 bases from V and 7 from J; bases not matched to a gene: 4. The CDR3 region has the DNA TGTGCCAGCAGCTTAGGACAGGGGGCTGATGAAGCTTTCTTT. This codes for CASSLGQGADEAFF.

This chain connects TRBV5-1 to TRBJ2-3, with 8 positions matching TRBD1. Germline assignment: CDR1 SGHRS and CDR2 YFSETQ. J gave up 2 bases and V 3 bases, and 5 bases lay outside the gene matches. The CDR3 length is 15 residues. The CDR3 region has the DNA TGCGCCAGCAGCTCCACAGGGGGATCCACAGATACGCAGTATTTT. As protein: CASSSTGGSTDTQYF.

CDR3 protein: CASSVAVQDTGELFF. CDR3 DNA sequence: TGTGCCAGCAGCGTAGCTGTACAGGACACCGGGGAGCTGTTTTTT. The chain carries TRBV9 and TRBJ2-2, with D maybe TRBD1 (5 bases). The CDR3 contains 15 residues. V was clipped by 0 bases and J by 3 bases, with 9 bases between them. In germline, CDR1 is SGDLS, CDR2 YYNGEE.

This rearrangement joins TRBV2 to TRBJ2-7; D is uncertain. Trimming removed 8 bases from V and 2 bases from J, with 13 bases in between. This CDR3 is 13 amino acids long. Germline V gene sequence: CDR1 SNHLY, CDR2 FYNNEI. The CDR3 DNA reads as TGTGCCAGCTGTCCCGACACCCCCTACGAGCAGTACTTC. The encoded protein is CASCPDTPYEQYF.

V is TRBV4-2 and J is TRBJ1-1; 7 positions match TRBD1. With 5 bases clipped from V and 4 bases from J, the junction kept 10 bases outside the gene matches. CDR3 length equals 15 residues. The germline gives CDR1 LGHNA, CDR2 YNFKEQ. CDR3 DNA: TGTGCCAGCAGCACAGGGGACGGGGACCTCACTGAAGCTTTCTTT. It translates to CASSTGDGDLTEAFF.

The chain recombines TRBV7-9 with TRBJ1-3; D remains unclear. The CDR3 is made up of 15 amino acids. Germline V gene sequence: CDR1 SEHNR, CDR2 FQNEAQ (reference sequence). V lost 6 bases and J lost 0, with 12 bases in between. CDR3 DNA: TGTGCCAGCAGGGAGGGAACAGCCTCTGGAAACACCATATATTTT. This sequence encodes CASREGTASGNTIYF.

Note on this clone: The germline gene is not matched at one end of the junction; a read error may be the cause. The chain employs TRBV2 and TRBJ2-3, with D possibly TRBD2 on 7 matching bases. The germline gives CDR1 SNHLY, CDR2 FYNNEI. The CDR3 is made up of 18 amino acids. For the CDR3, the DNA is TGTGCCAGCACTGAACGGTATCTGGGAGGGACAAGCACAGATACGCAGTATTTT. The encoded protein is CASTERYLGGTSTDTQYF.

This clone was detected a few times. V is TRBV6-2 or TRBV6-3 and J is TRBJ2-3, with unresolved D. The CDR3 is 14 amino acids. V shed 6 bases and J shed 0 bases, with 10 bases lying between them. CDR1 and CDR2 from the germline V gene are MNHEY and SVGEGT. CDR3: CASSTLTSTDTQYF. The CDR3 DNA reads as TGTGCCAGCAGCACCTTGACTAGCACAGATACGCAGTATTTT.

This clone was seen a handful of times. The genes are TRBV9 and TRBJ2-7, with 10 nucleotides matching TRBD1. V trimming: 0 bases; J trimming: 3 bases; junction bases outside the gene matches: 0. Germline values: CDR1 SGDLS, CDR2 YYNGEE. The CDR3 length is 14 residues. CDR3 DNA: TGTGCCAGCAGCGTAGGGGACAGGGGCTACGAGCAGTACTTC. Translated: CASSVGDRGYEQYF.

The J gene is TRBJ1-5, the V gene TRBV4-2; 7 nucleotides line up with TRBD1. Trimming at V came to 2 bases and at J to 2 bases, leaving 3 bases not matched to a gene. The length of the CDR3 is 15 residues. Looked up from germline, CDR1 is LGHNA and CDR2 is YNFKEQ. DNA for the CDR3: TGTGCCAGCAGCCAACTAGGACAGGGCAATCAGCCCCAGCATTTT. Translating gives CASSQLGQGNQPQHF.

CDR3 bases: TGTGCCAGCAGCTTAGGGGCCGGCGGGACCGGTTTTGGCTACACCTTC. The encoded protein is CASSLGAGGTGFGYTF. V usage is TRBV11-2 and J usage is TRBJ1-2; possible D gene TRBD1, 5 bases. Deletions cut 1 base from V and 7 bases from J, with 19 bases between. Germline V gene lookup returns CDR1 SGHAT and CDR2 FQNNGV. The CDR3 length is 16 residues.

As DNA, the CDR3 is TGTGCCAGCGGAGACAGGGTTACAGATACGCAGTATTTT. Amino acid sequence: CASGDRVTDTQYF. This chain links TRBV3-1 (or the pseudogene TRBV3-2) with TRBJ2-3; 7 bases align to TRBD1. CDR3 length: 13 amino acids. Germline V gives CDR1 LGHDT, CDR2 YNNKEL (reference sequence). V was clipped by 8 bases and J by 3 bases; unmatched bases: 5.

The genes are TRBV9 and TRBJ1-5; the D gene is possibly TRBD1 (6 bases). Germline V gene lookup returns CDR1 SGDLS and CDR2 YYNGEE. This CDR3 spans 15 amino acids. Trimming cost V 0 bases and J 3 bases, with 10 bases left between them. For the CDR3, the DNA is TGTGCCAGCAGCGTAGGAGGGGGTACCAATCAGCCCCAGCATTTT. The encoded protein is CASSVGGGTNQPQHF.